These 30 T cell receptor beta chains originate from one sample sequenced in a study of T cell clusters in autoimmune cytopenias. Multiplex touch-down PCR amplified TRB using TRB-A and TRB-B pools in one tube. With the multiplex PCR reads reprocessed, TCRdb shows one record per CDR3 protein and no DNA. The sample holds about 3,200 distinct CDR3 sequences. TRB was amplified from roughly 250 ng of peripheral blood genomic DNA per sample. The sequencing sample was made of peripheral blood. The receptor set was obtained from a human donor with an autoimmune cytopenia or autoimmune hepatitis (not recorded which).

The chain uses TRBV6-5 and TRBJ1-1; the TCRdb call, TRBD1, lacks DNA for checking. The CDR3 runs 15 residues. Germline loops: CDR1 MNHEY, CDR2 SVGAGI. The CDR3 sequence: CASSEYRYEGTEAFF.

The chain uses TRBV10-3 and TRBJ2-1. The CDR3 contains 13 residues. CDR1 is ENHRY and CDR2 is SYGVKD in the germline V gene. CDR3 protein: CAISELGLNEQFF.

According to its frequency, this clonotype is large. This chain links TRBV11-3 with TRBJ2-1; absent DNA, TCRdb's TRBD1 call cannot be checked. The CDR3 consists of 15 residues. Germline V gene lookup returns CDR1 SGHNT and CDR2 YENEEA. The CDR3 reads CASSSPGTGGNEQFF.

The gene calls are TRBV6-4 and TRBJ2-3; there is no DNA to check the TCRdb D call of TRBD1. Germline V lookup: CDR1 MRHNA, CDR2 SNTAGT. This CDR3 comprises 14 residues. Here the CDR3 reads CASSDVAGADTQYF.

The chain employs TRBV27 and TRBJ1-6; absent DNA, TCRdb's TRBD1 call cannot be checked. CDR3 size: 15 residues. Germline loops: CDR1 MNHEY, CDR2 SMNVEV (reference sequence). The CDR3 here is CASSLGALGYWPLHF.

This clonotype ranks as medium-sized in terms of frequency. The CDR3 is CASNNDREEVTQYF. This chain links TRBV19 with TRBJ2-5; checking the TCRdb D call of TRBD1 is not possible without DNA. In germline, CDR1 is LNHDA, CDR2 SQIVND (reference sequence). This CDR3 has 14 residues.

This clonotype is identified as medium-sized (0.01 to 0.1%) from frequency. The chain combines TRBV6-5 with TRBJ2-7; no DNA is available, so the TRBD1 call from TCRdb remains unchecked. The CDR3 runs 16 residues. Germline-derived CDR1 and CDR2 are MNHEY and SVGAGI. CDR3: CASSYTPRDRGNEQYF.

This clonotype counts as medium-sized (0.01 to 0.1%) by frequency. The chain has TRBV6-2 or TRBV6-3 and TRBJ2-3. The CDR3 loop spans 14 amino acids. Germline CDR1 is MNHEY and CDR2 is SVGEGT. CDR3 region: CASSSTTRTDTQYF.

The CDR3 region is CASSFFQGEQFF. V gene TRBV11-3 combines with J gene TRBJ2-1; TCRdb calls TRBD1, which cannot be checked without DNA. Germline values: CDR1 SGHNT, CDR2 YENEEA. CDR3 length equals 12 residues.

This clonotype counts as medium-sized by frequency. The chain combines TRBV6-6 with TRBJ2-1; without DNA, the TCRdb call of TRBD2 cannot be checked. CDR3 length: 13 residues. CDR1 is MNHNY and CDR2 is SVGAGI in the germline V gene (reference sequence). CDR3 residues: CASSYLAGGEQFF.

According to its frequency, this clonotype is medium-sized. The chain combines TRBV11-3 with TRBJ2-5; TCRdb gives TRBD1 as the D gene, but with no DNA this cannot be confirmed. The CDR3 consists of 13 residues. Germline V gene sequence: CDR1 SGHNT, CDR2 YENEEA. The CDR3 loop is CASSSTPGETQYF.

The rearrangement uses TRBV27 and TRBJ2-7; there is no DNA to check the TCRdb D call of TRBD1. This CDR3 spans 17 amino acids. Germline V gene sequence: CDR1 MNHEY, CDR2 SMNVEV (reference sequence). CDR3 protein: CASSLLWGGVESYEQYF.

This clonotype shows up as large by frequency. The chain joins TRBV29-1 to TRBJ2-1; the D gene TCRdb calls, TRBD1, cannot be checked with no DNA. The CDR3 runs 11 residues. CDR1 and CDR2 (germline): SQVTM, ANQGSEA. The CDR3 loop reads CSVTGQNEQFF.

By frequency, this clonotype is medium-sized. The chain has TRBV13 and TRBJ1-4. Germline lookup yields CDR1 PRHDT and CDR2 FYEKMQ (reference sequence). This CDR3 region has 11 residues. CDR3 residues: CASSSNEKLFF.

CDR3 amino acids: CASSLSGAGEKLFF. The chain recombines TRBV12-3 or TRBV12-4 with TRBJ1-4; the D call from TCRdb, TRBD1, cannot be confirmed without DNA. The CDR3 spans 14 residues.

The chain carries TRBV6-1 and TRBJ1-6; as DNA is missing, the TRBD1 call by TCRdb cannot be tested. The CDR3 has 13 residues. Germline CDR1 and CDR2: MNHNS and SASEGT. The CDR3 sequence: CASSDRGRLALHF.

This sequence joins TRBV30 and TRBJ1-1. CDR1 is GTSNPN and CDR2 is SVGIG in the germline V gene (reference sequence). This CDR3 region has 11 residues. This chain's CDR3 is CAWSKNTEAFF.

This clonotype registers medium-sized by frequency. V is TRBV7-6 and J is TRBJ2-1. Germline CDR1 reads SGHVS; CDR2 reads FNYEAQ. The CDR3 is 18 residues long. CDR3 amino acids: CASSLEVSGGSPYNEQFF.

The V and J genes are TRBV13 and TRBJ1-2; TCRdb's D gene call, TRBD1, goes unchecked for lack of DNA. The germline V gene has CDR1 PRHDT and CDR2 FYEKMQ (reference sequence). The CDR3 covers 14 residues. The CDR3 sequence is CASSVGRGLRGYTF.

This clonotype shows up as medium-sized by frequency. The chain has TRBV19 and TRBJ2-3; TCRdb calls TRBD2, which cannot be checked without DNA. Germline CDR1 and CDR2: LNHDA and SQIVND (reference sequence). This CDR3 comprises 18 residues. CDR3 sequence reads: CASTPGRDWRGRTDTQYF.

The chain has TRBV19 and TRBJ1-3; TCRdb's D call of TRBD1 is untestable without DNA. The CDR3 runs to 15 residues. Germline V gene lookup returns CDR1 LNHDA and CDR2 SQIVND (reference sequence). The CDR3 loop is CASSIGGIGGNTIYF.

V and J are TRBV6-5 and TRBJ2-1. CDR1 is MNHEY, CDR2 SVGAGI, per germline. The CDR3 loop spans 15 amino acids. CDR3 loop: CASSYGGSSYNEQFF.

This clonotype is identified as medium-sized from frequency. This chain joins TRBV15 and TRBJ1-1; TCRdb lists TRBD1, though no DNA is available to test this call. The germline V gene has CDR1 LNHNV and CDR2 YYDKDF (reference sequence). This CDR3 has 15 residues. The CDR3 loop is CATSRDGTVNTEAFF.

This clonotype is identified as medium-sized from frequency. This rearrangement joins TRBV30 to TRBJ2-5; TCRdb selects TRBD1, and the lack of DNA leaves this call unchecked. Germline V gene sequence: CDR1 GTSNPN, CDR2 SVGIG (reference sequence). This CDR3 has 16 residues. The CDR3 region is CAWGSGSTGLLETQYF.

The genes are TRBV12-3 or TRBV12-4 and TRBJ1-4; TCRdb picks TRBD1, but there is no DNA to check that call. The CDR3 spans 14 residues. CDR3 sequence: CASSQEGTNEKLFF.

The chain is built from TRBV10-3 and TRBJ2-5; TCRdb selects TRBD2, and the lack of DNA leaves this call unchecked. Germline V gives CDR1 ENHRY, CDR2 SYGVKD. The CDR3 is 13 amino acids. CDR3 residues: CASHSGGAETQYF.

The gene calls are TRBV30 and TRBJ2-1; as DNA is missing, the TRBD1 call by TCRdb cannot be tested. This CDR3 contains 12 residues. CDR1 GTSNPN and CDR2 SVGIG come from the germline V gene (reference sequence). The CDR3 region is CAWKDSYNEQFF.

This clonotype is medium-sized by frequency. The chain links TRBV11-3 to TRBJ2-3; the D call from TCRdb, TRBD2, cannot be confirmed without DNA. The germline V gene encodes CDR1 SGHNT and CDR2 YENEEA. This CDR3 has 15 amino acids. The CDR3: CASSRTSGGTDTQYF.

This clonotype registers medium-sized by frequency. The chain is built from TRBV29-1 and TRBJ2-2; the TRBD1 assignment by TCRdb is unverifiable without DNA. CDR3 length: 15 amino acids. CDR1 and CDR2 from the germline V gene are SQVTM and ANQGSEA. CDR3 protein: CSVDLQDRDTGELFF.

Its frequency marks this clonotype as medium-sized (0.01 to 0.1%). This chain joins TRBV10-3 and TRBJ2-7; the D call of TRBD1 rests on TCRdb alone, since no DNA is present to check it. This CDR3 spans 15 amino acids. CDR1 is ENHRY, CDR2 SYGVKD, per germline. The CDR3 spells CAISEGAGAAGEQYF.